One and the same sample provided the 17 T cell receptor beta chains below, sequenced in a study of monozygotic twins with inflammatory bowel disease. No DNA is given; TCRdb re-called the 5' RACE reads and lists each CDR3 protein once. The clone table shows under 150,000 distinct CDR3 sequences, with the ten largest holding 2.4%. The material sequenced was blood. The receptors stem from a human donor with ulcerative colitis or Crohn's disease, or a healthy co-twin of an affected twin (not recorded which).

This sequence joins TRBV4-1 and TRBJ2-2; the D gene TCRdb calls, TRBD2, cannot be checked with no DNA. Germline V gene lookup returns CDR1 MGHRA and CDR2 YSYEKL. This CDR3 has 17 residues. The CDR3 here is CASSQDGGGALSGELFF.

The chain carries TRBV7-2 and TRBJ2-5; there is no DNA to check the TCRdb D call of TRBD2. The CDR3 runs to 15 residues. Germline CDR1 SGHTA, CDR2 FQGNSA. CDR3 protein: CASSLRPAGGETQYF.

The chain links TRBV5-4 to TRBJ2-3; TCRdb names TRBD1, which stays unverified in the absence of DNA. Germline V lookup: CDR1 SGHNT, CDR2 YYREEE (reference sequence). CDR3 length: 12 amino acids. CDR3 protein: CASLGGSDTQYF.

The V and J genes are TRBV12-3 or TRBV12-4 and TRBJ2-3; TCRdb reports TRBD1, a call that lacks DNA to check it against. This CDR3 region has 16 residues. CDR3 region: CASTPGSGRGTDTQYF.

V gene TRBV11-1 combines with J gene TRBJ2-1; there is no DNA to check the TCRdb D call of TRBD2. The CDR3 loop spans 14 amino acids. CDR1 is SGHAT and CDR2 is FQDESV in the germline V gene (reference sequence). The CDR3 spells CASSGGGAQVEQFF.

This sequence joins TRBV5-1 and TRBJ2-2. The CDR3 sequence is 14 residues long. Germline assignment: CDR1 SGHRS and CDR2 YFSETQ. The CDR3 protein is CASTEMSFAGELFF.

The V gene is TRBV27, the J gene TRBJ1-5; the D call of TRBD1 rests on TCRdb alone, since no DNA is present to check it. Germline values: CDR1 MNHEY, CDR2 SMNVEV (reference sequence). There are 16 residues in the CDR3. The CDR3 region is CASSLGWPGGNQPQHF.

The genes are TRBV29-1 and TRBJ2-1. Germline loops: CDR1 SQVTM, CDR2 ANQGSEA. The CDR3 runs 13 residues. CDR3 protein: CSVGQDSYNEQFF.

The V and J genes are TRBV6-5 and TRBJ2-1. Germline V gene lookup returns CDR1 MNHEY and CDR2 SVGAGI. CDR3 length equals 15 residues. The CDR3 is CASSYSWHLGNEQFF.

This chain connects TRBV4-3 to TRBJ2-2; checking the TCRdb D call of TRBD1 is not possible without DNA. This CDR3 is built from 17 residues. The V gene's germline CDR1 is LGHNA and CDR2 YSLEER. The CDR3 here is CASSRKTGGVNTGELFF.

The rearrangement uses TRBV18 and TRBJ2-2; the TCRdb call, TRBD1, lacks DNA for checking. The CDR3 totals 16 residues. Germline V gene lookup returns CDR1 KGHSH and CDR2 LQKENI. The CDR3 is CASSPPNRGDTGELFF.

V and J are TRBV7-8 and TRBJ2-7. Germline CDR1 SGHVS, CDR2 FQNEAQ. The CDR3 covers 14 residues. CDR3 loop: CASTNRDSSYEQYF.

The V call is TRBV11-2, the J call TRBJ2-7. The germline V gene encodes CDR1 SGHAT and CDR2 FQNNGV. This CDR3 has 13 residues. CDR3 sequence: CASSSPWSYEQYF.

The chain combines TRBV7-9 with TRBJ2-7; checking the TCRdb D call of TRBD2 is not possible without DNA. Germline CDR1 SEHNR, CDR2 FQNEAQ (reference sequence). The CDR3 consists of 15 residues. CDR3 loop: CASSNIAGSSYEQYF.

The chain couples TRBV20-1 to TRBJ2-7; the D call of TRBD2 rests on TCRdb alone, since no DNA is present to check it. Germline V gives CDR1 DFQATT, CDR2 SNEGSKA (reference sequence). The CDR3 has 15 residues. The CDR3: CSARDLAGGPHEQYF.

The chain recombines TRBV7-6 with TRBJ2-6; TCRdb indicates TRBD1, and absent DNA this call remains unverified. Germline V gene sequence: CDR1 SGHVS, CDR2 FNYEAQ. The CDR3 is made up of 19 amino acids. This chain's CDR3 is CASSFMSTAGGSGANVLTF.

The chain links TRBV2 to TRBJ2-7. Germline assignment: CDR1 SNHLY and CDR2 FYNNEI. The CDR3 extends over 13 amino acids. The CDR3: CASMVGSGYEQYF.